This T cell receptor beta chain derives from a study of cytomegalovirus exposure and HLA in healthy donors. The CDR3 has 15 residues. Trimming removed 1 base from V and 4 bases from J; junction bases left unmatched: 4. Germline CDR1 reads SGHVS; CDR2 reads FQNEAQ. General observations from the study: A later analysis linked a missense DCLRE1C variant to TCR beta V- and J-gene trimming. The authors excluded some V segments, including TRBV6-2 and TRBV6-3, as indistinguishable.

The donors were healthy bone marrow donors. Donors counted as nominally healthy when sampled, yet unrecorded immune exposures were likely. Regarding this clone: No antigen is known for it.

This PCR relied on a set of 60 Vbeta primers and 13 Jbeta primers. Libraries were prepared by immunoSEQ multiplex PCR; TCRdb keeps only in-frame clonotypes and omits some of them. Of fewer than 200,000 clones in the sample, about three quarters were seen once. The gene calls are TRBV7-8 and TRBJ2-5, with 9 bases identical to TRBD2. The sample taken for sequencing was PBMCs. The TCR originated in a woman in her fifties or sixties in good health and CMV-seropositive. The CDR3 DNA follows: TGTGCCAGCAGCTTAGGGCGGGGGGGCAGAGAGACCCAGTACTTC. It codes for CASSLGRGGRETQYF. Drawing the rest from reference TRBV7-8 and TRBJ2-5, the complete variable domain is GAGVSQSPRYKVAKRGQDVALRCDPISGHVSLFWYQQALGQGPEFLTYFQNEAQLDKSGLPSDRFFAERPEGSVSTLKIQRTQQEDSAVYLCASSLGRGGRETQYFGPGTRLLVL.